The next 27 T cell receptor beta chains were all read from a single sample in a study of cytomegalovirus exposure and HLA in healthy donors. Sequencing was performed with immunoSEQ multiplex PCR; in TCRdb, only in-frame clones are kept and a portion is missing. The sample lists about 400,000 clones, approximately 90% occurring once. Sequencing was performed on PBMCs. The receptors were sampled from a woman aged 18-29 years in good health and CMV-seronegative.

The CDR3 nucleotides are TGTGCCAGCTCCGGGACTAGTCCGAGTGAGCAGTTCTTC. Its protein is CASSGTSPSEQFF. V gene TRBV25-1 combines with J gene TRBJ2-1, with 8 bases that match TRBD2. CDR1 MGHDK and CDR2 SYGVNS come from the germline V gene. Trimming cost V 8 bases and J 9 bases; bases outside gene matches: 9. This CDR3 is 13 amino acids long.

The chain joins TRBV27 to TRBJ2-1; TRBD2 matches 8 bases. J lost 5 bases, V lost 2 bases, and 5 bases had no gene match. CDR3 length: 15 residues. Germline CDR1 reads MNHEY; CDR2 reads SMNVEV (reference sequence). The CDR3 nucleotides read TGTGCCAGCAGTTTAGAGGGACTAGGGAACAATGAGCAGTTCTTC. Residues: CASSLEGLGNNEQFF.

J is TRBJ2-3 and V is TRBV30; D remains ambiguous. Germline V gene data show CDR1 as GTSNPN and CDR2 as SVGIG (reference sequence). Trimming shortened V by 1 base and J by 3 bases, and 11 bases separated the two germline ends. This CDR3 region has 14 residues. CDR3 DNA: TGTGCCTGGAGTGACCCCCCAGGAACAGATACGCAGTATTTT. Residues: CAWSDPPGTDTQYF. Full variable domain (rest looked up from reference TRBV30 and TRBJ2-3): SQTIHQWPATLVQPVGSPLSLECTVEGTSNPNLYWYRQAAGRGLQLLFYSVGIGQISSEVPQNLSASRPQDRQFILSSKKLLLSDSGFYLCAWSDPPGTDTQYFGPGTRLTVL.

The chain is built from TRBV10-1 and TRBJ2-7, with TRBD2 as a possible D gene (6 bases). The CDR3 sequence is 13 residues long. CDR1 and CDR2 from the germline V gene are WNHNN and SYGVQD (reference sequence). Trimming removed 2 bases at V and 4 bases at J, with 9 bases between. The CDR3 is CASSEGTSYEQYF. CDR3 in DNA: TGCGCCAGCAGTGAGGGGACTTCATACGAGCAGTACTTC.

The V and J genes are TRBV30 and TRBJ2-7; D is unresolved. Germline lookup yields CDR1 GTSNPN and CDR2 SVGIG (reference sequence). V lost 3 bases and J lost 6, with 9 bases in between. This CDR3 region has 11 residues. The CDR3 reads CAWSPNSEQYF. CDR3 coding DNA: TGTGCCTGGAGCCCGAACTCCGAGCAGTACTTC.

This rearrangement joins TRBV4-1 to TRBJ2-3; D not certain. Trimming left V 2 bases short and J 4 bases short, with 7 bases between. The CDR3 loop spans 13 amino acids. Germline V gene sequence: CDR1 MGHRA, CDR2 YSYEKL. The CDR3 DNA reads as TGCGCCAGCAGCCAAAGCGTGGCAGATACGCAGTATTTT. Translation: CASSQSVADTQYF.

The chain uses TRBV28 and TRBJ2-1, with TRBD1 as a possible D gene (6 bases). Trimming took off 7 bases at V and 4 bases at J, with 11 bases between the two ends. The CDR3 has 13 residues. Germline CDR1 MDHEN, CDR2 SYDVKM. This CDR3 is CASTPQGYNEQFF. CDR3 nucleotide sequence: TGTGCCAGCACACCCCAGGGGTACAATGAGCAGTTCTTC.

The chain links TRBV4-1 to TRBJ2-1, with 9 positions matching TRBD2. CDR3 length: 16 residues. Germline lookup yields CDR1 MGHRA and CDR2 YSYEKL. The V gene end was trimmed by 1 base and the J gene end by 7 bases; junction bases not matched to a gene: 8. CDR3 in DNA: TGCGCCAGCAGCCAAGTTAGCGGGAGTTATACAAATGAGCAGTTCTTC. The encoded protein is CASSQVSGSYTNEQFF.

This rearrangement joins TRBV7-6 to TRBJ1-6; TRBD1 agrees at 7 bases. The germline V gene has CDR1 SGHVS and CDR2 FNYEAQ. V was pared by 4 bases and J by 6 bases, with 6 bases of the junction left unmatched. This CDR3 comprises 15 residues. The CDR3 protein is CASSSGTASNSPLHF. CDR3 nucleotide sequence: TGTGCCAGCAGCTCCGGGACAGCCAGTAATTCACCCCTCCACTTT.

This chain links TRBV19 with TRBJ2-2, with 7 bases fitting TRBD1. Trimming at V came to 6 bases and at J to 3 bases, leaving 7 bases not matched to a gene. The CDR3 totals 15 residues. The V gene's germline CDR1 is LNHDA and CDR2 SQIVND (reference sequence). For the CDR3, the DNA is TGTGCCAGTAGGGAATGGGACAGCTACACCGGGGAGCTGTTTTTT. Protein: CASREWDSYTGELFF.

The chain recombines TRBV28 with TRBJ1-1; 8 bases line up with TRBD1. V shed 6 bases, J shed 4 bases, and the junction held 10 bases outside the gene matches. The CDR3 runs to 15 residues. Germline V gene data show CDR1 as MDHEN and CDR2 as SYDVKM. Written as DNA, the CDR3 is TGTGCCAGCAGGACGACAGGGGAGGGGACCACTGAAGCTTTCTTT. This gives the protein CASRTTGEGTTEAFF. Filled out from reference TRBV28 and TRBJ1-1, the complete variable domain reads DVKVTQSSRYLVKRTGEKVFLECVQDMDHENMFWYRQDPGLGLRLIYFSYDVKMKEKGDIPEGYSVSREKKERFSLILESASTNQTSMYLCASRTTGEGTTEAFFGQGTRLTVV.

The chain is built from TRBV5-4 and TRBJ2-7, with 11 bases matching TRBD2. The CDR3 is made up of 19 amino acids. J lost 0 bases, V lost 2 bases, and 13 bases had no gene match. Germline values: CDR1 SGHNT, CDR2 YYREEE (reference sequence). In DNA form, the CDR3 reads TGTGCCAGCAGCTTAGTAACCCTAGCGGGAGGTCCCAGCTCCTACGAGCAGTACTTC. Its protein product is CASSLVTLAGGPSSYEQYF.

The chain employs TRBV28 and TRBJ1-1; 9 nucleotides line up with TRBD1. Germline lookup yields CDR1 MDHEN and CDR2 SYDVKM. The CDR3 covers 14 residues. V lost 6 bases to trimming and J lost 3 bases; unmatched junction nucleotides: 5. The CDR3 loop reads CASRSGQGDTEAFF. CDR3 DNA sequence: TGTGCCAGCAGATCGGGACAGGGAGACACTGAAGCTTTCTTT.

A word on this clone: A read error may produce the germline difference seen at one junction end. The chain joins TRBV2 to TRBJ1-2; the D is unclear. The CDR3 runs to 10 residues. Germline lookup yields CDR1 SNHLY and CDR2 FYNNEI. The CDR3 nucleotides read TGTGCCGGCAGCCTAGCGATGGAGGACTTC. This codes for CAGSLAMEDF.

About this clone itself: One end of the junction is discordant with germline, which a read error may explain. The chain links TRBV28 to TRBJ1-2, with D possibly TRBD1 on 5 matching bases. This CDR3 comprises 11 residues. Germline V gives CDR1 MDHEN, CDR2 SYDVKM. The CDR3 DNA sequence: TGTGCCAGCAGTTTAACTGCGACAGTGAGGTGG. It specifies CASSLTATVRW.

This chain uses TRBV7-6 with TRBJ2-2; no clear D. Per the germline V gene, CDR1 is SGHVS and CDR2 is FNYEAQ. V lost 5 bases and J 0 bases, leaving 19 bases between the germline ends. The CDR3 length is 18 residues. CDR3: CASSPLALSHPNTGELFF. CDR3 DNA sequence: TGTGCCAGCAGCCCCCTGGCCCTTTCCCACCCGAACACCGGGGAGCTGTTTTTT.

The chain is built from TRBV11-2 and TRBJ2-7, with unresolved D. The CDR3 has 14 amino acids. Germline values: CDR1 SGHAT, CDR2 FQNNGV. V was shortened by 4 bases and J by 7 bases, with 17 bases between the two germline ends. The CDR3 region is CASSYTSGSQEQYF. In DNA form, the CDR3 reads TGTGCCAGCAGCTATACATCCGGGTCCCAAGAGCAGTACTTC.

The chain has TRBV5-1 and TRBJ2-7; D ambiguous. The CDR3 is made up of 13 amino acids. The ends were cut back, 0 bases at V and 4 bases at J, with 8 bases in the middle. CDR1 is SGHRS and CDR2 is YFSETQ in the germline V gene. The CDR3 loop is CASSLGAKYEQYF. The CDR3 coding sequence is TGCGCCAGCAGCTTGGGGGCTAAATACGAGCAGTACTTC.

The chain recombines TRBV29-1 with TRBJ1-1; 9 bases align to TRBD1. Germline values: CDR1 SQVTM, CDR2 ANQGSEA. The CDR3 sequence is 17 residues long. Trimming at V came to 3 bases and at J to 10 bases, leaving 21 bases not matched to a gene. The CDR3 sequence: CSVEGGQGQGIRERAFF. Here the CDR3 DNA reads TGCAGCGTTGAGGGGGGGCAAGGACAGGGGATTAGAGAGCGAGCTTTCTTT.

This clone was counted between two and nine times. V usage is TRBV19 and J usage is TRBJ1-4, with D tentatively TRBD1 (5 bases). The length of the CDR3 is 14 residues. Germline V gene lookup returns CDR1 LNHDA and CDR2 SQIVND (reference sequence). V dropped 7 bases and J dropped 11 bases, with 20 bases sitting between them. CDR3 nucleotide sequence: TGTGCCAGTAAGACACTTGGACACAAGGGGAAACTGTTTTTT. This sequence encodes CASKTLGHKGKLFF.

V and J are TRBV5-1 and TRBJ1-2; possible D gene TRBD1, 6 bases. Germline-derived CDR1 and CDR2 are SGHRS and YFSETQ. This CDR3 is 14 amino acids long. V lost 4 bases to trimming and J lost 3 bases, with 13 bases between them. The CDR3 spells CASSPQGLDYGYTF. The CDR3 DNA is TGCGCCAGCAGCCCCCAGGGGCTTGACTATGGCTACACCTTC. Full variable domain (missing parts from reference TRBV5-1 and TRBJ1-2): KAGVTQTPRYLIKTRGQQVTLSCSPISGHRSVSWYQQTPGQGLQFLFEYFSETQRNKGNFPGRFSGRQFSNSRSEMNVSTLELGDSALYLCASSPQGLDYGYTFGSGTRLTVV.

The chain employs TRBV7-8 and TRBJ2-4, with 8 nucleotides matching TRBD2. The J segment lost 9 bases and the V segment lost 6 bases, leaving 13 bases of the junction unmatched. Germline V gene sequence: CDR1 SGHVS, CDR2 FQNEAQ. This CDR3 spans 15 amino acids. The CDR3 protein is CASRRVETSEGIQYF. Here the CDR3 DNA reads TGTGCCAGCAGAAGGGTCGAGACTAGCGAGGGCATTCAGTACTTC.

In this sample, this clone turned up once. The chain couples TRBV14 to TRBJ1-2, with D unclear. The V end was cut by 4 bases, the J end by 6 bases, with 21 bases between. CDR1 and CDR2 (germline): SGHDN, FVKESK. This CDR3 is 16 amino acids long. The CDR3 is CASSPILSSGRDGYTF. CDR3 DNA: TGTGCCAGCAGCCCGATACTATCCTCGGGTCGTGATGGCTACACCTTC.

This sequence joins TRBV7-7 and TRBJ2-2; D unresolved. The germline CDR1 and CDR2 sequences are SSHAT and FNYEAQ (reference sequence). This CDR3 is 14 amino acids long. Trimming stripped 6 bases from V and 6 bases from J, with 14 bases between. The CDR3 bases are TGTGCCAGCAGGTCAGATGATCAGGCCGGGGAGCTGTTTTTT. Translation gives CASRSDDQAGELFF.

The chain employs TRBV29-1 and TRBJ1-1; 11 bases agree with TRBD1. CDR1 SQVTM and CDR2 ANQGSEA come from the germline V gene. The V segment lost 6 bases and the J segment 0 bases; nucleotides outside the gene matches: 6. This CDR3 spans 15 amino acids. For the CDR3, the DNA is TGCAGCGTCCGGACAGGGGGCTCCTTGAACACTGAAGCTTTCTTT. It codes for CSVRTGGSLNTEAFF.

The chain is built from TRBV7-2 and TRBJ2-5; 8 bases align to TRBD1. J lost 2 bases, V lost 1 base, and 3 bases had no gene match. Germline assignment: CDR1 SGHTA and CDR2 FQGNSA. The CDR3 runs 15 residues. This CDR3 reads CASSLGRGLQETQYF. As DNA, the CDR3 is TGTGCCAGCAGCTTAGGCAGGGGGCTTCAAGAGACCCAGTACTTC.

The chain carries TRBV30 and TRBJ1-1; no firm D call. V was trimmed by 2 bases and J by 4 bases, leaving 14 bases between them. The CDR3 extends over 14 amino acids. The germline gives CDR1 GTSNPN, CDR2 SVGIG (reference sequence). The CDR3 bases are TGTGCCTGGAGTTCCACCTTGTCGGGCACTGAAGCTTTCTTT. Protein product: CAWSSTLSGTEAFF.